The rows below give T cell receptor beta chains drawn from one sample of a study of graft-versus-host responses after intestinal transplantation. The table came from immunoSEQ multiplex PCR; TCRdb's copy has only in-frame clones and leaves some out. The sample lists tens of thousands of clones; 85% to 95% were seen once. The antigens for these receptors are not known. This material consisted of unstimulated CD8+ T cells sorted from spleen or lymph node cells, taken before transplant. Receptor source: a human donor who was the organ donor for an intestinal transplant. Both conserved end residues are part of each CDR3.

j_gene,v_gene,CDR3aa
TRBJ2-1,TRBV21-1,CASSNYLAGVINNEQFF
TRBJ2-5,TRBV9,CASSVGRTNKQETQYF
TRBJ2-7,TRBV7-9,CASSLLSTGSYEQYF
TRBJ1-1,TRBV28,CASSLQGATEAFF
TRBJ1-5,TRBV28,CASSLAGVGTGFNQPQHF
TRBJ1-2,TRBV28,CASRTEVREINYGYTF
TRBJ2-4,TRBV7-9,CASSLVAAGDIQYF
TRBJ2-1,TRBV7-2,CASSLPVENEQFF
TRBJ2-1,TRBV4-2,CASSQDLEVNEQFF
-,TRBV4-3,CASSQDRDSSYEQYF
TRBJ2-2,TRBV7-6,CASSLGMGQGTGELFF
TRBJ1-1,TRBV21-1,CASSKGPITGKEMNTEAFF
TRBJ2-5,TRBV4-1,CASSQVVNRHRRETQYF
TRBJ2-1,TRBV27,CASSLQGKSNEQFF
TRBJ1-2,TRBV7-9,CASSLSSGDGYTF
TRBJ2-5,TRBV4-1,CASSQGQTGEAQYF
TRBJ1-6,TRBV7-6,CASSLIPGGAYNSPLHF
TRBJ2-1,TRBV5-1,CASRTGLAVGNEQFF
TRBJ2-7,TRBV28,CASSSPPTSGGYEQYF
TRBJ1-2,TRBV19,CASSPRSEGYGYTF
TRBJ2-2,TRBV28,CASSLELGGSDTGELFF
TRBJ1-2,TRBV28,CASSSGQNYGYTF
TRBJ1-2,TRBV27,CASSLSSGNGYTF
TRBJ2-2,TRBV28,CASSSGTSGVNGELFF
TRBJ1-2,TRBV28,CASSFLGQGFYTF
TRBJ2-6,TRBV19,CASSSRSSGANVLTF
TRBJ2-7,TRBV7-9,CASSRNPKREGAWQYF
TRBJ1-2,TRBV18,CASSGQEFDYGYTF
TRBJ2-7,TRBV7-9,CASSYATSTGSYEQYF
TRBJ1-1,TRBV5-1,CASSLDSSGRVTEAFF
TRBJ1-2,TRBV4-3,CASSQGGGVGYGYTF
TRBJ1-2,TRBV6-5,CASRTGGSANYGYTF
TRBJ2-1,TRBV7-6,CASSLSHLAGLPVSSYNEQFF
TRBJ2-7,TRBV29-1,CSVGGAPGLRGEQYF
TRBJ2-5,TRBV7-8,CASSSRLGSGRQTQYF
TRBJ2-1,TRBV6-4,CASSGTGESSYNEQFF
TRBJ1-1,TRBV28,CASTPGGATEAFF
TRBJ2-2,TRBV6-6,CASSPFRGTNTGELFF
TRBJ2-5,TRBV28,CASSPRWDREVETQYF
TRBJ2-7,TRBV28,CASSLGTSGYEQYF
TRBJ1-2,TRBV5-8,CASSLAFGGYGYTF
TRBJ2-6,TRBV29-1,CSVADSSGANVLTF
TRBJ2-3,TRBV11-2,CASELRAGLGTDTQYF
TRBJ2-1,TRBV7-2,CASNERIPGLAYNEQFF
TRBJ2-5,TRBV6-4,CASSEGAQETQYF
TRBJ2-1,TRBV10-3,CAITAGGSNEQFF
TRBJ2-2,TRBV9,CASSVESLRGGELFF
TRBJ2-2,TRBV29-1,CSVGLAGGNTGELFF